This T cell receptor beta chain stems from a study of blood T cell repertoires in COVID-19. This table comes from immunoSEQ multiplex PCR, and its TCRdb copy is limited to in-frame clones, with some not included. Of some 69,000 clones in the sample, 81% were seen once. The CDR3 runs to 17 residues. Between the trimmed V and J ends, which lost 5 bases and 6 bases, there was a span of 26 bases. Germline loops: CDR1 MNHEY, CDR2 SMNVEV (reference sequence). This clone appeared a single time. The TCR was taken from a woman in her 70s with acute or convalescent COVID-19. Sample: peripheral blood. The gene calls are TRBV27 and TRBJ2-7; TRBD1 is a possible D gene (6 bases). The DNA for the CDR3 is TGTGCCAGCAGTCTTCATCCGACCGACAGGTCTAAGGGCGAGCAGTACTTC. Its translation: CASSLHPTDRSKGEQYF.